This TCR beta chain derives from a study of shared clonotypes between healthy human individuals. The V gene's germline CDR1 is SGHTA and CDR2 FQGTGA. V lost 5 bases, J lost 5 bases, and 7 bases stayed unmatched. The CDR3 loop spans 14 amino acids. It was into CD45RA+ naive and CD45RA-negative memory subsets that the CD4+ cells were split. DNA at about 190 ng, approximately 30,000 T cell genomes, went into sorted-subset replicate PCRs. Sequencing used immunoSEQ multiplex PCR; TCRdb keeps in-frame clones, though not all of them. The repertoire includes about 1.1 million clones, 60% to 85% of them detected once, and 0.89% sits in the top ten.

The receptor was derived from a man younger than 30 in good health. Some clones in this sample may be carry-over from other donors' samples. Sequencing input: memory CD4+ T cells from PBMCs. The subset denotes: CD45RA-negative fraction. The chain combines TRBV7-3 with TRBJ2-7; 9 nucleotides match TRBD2. CDR3 residues: CASSPVAGGHEQYF. The CDR3, as DNA: TGTGCCAGCAGCCCGGTGGCGGGAGGGCACGAGCAGTACTTC. Complete variable domain (other parts from reference TRBV7-3 and TRBJ2-7): GAGVSQTPSNKVTEKGKYVELRCDPISGHTALYWYRQSLGQGPEFLIYFQGTGAADDSGLPNDRFFAVRPEGSVSTLKIQRTERGDSAVYLCASSPVAGGHEQYFGPGTRLTVT.